This TCR beta chain was retrieved from a study of cytomegalovirus exposure and HLA in healthy donors. A note on this clone: Its specificity is not known.

Trimming stripped 1 base from V and 1 base from J, with 26 bases between. From germline, CDR1 is SGHDN and CDR2 FVKESK. CDR3 length: 21 amino acids. Both 60 Vbeta primers and 13 Jbeta primers went into the PCR. Repertoires were generated with immunoSEQ multiplex PCR, while TCRdb's copy carries only in-frame clones and drops some. Counted here are approximately 210,000 clones, about 76% occurring once; the ten biggest clones make up approximately 1.4%. Donors were nominally healthy when sampled, though unrecorded immune exposures were likely. Broader study findings: Later analysis showed TCR association rates varying by HLA locus, highest for DRB1 and lowest for HLA-C. Analysis performed later found 16,000 or so TCR beta sequences associated with HLA alleles at 0.05 false discovery rate.

V and J are TRBV14 and TRBJ2-1; tentatively, D is TRBD1 (7 bases). The receptor's source is a woman aged 50 to 65 in good health and CMV-seronegative. Source material: PBMCs. CDR3 sequence reads: CASSQAVWQGGPFFSYNEQFF. CDR3 coding DNA: TGTGCCAGCAGCCAAGCGGTTTGGCAGGGGGGACCCTTTTTTTCCTACAATGAGCAGTTCTTC.